The source of this T cell receptor beta chain is a study of cytomegalovirus exposure and HLA in healthy donors. Regarding this clone: Its specificity is not known.

Study-wide findings and caveats: Specificity for CMV antigens was confirmed in vitro for a few of the CMV-associated chains.

Only in-frame clones appear in the TCRdb table, and some are missing; sequencing was by immunoSEQ multiplex PCR. The table records more than 150,000 clones, over 65% of them present only once. The CDR3 is made up of 15 amino acids. Losses at the gene ends were 5 bases for V and 6 bases for J; bases not matched to a gene: 6. Looked up from germline, CDR1 is SGHTA and CDR2 is FQGNSA. The J gene is TRBJ2-2, the V gene TRBV7-2, with 10 bases matching TRBD2. The sequence was obtained from a man between 18 and 29 years old in good health and CMV-seropositive. Sequenced: PBMCs. CDR3 residues: CASSQLAGPAGELFF. The CDR3 DNA reads TGTGCCAGCAGCCAACTAGCGGGGCCCGCCGGGGAGCTGTTTTTT.